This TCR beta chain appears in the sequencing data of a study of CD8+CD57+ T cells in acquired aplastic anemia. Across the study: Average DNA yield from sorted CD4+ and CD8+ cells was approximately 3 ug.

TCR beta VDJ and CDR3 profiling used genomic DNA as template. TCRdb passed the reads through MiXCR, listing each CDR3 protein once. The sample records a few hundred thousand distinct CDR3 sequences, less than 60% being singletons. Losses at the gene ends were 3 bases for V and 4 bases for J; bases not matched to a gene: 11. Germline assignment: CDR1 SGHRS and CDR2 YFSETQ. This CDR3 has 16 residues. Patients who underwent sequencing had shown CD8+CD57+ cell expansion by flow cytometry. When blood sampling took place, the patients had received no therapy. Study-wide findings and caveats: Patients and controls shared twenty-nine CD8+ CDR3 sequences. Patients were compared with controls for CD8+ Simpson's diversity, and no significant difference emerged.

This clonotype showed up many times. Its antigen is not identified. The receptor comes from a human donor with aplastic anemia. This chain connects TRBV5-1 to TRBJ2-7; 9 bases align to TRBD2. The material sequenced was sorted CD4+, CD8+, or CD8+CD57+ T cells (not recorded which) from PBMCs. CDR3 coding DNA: TGCGCCAGCAGCTACCCAGAGCGGGGGGCAAGGTACGAGCAGTACTTC. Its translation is CASSYPERGARYEQYF.